The source of this TCR beta chain is a study of tumor-infiltrating lymphocytes in localized non-small cell lung cancer. Study-level information: From each patient, both tumor and uninvolved lung, non-adjacent to tumor, were sampled.

Overall study results and limits: Different pieces of the same tissue went to different assays, confounding technical variation with intratumor heterogeneity.

A note on this clone: Its antigen is unidentified.

TCRdb's copy holds only in-frame clones and misses some; the assay was immunoSEQ multiplex PCR. The repertoire has about 15,000 clones, 69% of them found once; the top ten carry 4.5% to 7.5%. The CDR3 consists of 12 residues. Trimming took 1 base from V and 6 from J, leaving 4 bases between them. The germline CDR1 and CDR2 sequences are SGHTA and FQGNSA. The sample was lung tumor tissue. The clonotype was recovered from a human donor with non-small cell lung cancer. The chain joins TRBV7-2 to TRBJ2-1; no firm D call. CDR3 sequence reads: CASSLVGNEQFF. DNA for the CDR3: TGTGCCAGCAGCTTAGTGGGCAATGAGCAGTTCTTC.